The clone carrying this TCR beta chain showed up just a few times. Germline-derived CDR1 and CDR2 are DFQATT and SNEGSKA (reference sequence). The CDR3 is 12 residues long. V was pared by 3 bases and J by 12 bases, with 7 bases of the junction left unmatched. The data stem from a study of blood T cells in healthy people across ages. A sample-barcoded 5' primer and a J-beta primer mix were used in a second PCR of roughly 7 to 11 cycles. A single record per CDR3 protein comes from TCRdb applying MiXCR to the 5' RACE reads. This table holds approximately 600,000 distinct CDR3 sequences, roughly three fifths found once.

Sequences were obtained from blood. This chain uses TRBV20-1 with TRBJ1-1; 10 nucleotides match TRBD1. This receptor was identified in a man aged 55 to 69 in good health. CDR3 loop: CSASGGTGVSFF. The DNA for the CDR3 is TGCAGTGCTAGTGGGGGGACAGGGGTGTCTTTCTTT.